The entry below gives a single T cell receptor (beta chain) sequence along with its context. The data originate from a study of cytomegalovirus exposure and HLA in healthy donors. PCR used 60 Vbeta primers and 13 Jbeta primers. Using immunoSEQ multiplex PCR, the repertoire was profiled, and TCRdb retains in-frame clones only, with some absent. The sample lists around 190,000 clones; around 82% were seen once. This CDR3 has 17 residues. The V gene end was trimmed by 7 bases and the J gene end by 5 bases; junction bases not matched to a gene: 14. In germline, CDR1 is SGHTA, CDR2 FQGNSA. J is TRBJ2-5 and V is TRBV7-2, with 12 bases matching TRBD1. The clonotype comes from a man aged 35 to 55 in good health and CMV-seropositive. Sequences were obtained from PBMCs. The CDR3 sequence is CASIKVGTGGAWETQYF. For the CDR3, the DNA is TGTGCCAGCATCAAGGTGGGGACAGGGGGCGCTTGGGAGACCCAGTACTTC.